These 21 T cell receptor beta chains were all obtained from the same sample, sequenced in a study of shared clonotypes between healthy human individuals. Measured with immunoSEQ multiplex PCR; TCRdb has only the in-frame clones, and not every one. Of around 980,000 clones in the sample, 75% to 80% are singletons; the top ten hold 0.61%. Sequencing was done on a sample of memory CD4+ T cells from PBMCs. Described subset: CD45RA-negative fraction. These receptors came from a man aged 18-30 years in good health. Some clones in this sample may be carry-over from other donors' samples.

The J gene is TRBJ1-5, the V gene TRBV7-8, with D possibly being TRBD1 (5 bases). Trimming cost V 3 bases and J 4 bases, with 13 bases left between them. The CDR3 consists of 15 residues. Germline V lookup: CDR1 SGHVS, CDR2 FQNEAQ. Here the CDR3 reads CASSFGQGGNQPQHF. In DNA form, the CDR3 reads TGTGCCAGCAGCTTCGGTCAGGGCGGAAATCAGCCCCAGCATTTT.

About this clone: This clone may be a read error of a much larger clone one base away. The chain couples TRBV28 to TRBJ1-1; D is unresolved. Germline CDR1 MDHEN, CDR2 SYDVKM. CDR3 length: 12 residues. The CDR3 sequence: CASSERRTGAFF. CDR3 nucleotides: TGTGCCAGCAGTGAGAGGAGAACTGGAGCTTTCTTT.

The chain is built from TRBV5-1 and TRBJ2-7; no reliable D call. V lost 4 bases, J lost 4 bases, and 3 bases lay in between. Germline assignment: CDR1 SGHRS and CDR2 YFSETQ. CDR3 length: 10 amino acids. CDR3 in DNA: TGCGCCAGCAGCCCTTACGAGCAGTACTTC. It is translated as CASSPYEQYF.

This clone was recorded only once. The chain uses TRBV2 and TRBJ2-7, with 7 bases aligning to TRBD2. Germline CDR1 and CDR2: SNHLY and FYNNEI. V shed 1 base and J 1 base; nucleotides not matched to a gene: 4. This CDR3 comprises 15 residues. The CDR3 nucleotides are TGTGCCAGCAGTGAAGAGCGGGACGGATCCTACGAGCAGTACTTC. As protein: CASSEERDGSYEQYF.

The gene calls are TRBV4-2 and TRBJ2-3; 11 nucleotides line up with TRBD2. Trimming at V came to 1 base and at J to 1 base, leaving 1 base not matched to a gene. The CDR3 has 16 residues. Germline assignment: CDR1 LGHNA and CDR2 YNFKEQ. This CDR3 is CASSQGLAGRTDTQYF. As DNA, the CDR3 is TGTGCCAGCAGCCAAGGACTAGCGGGGCGCACAGATACGCAGTATTTT.

The count of this clone is one. The V gene is TRBV7-2, the J gene TRBJ2-1; D remains unclear. The CDR3 runs 14 residues. Trimming took 1 base from V and 7 from J, leaving 11 bases between them. Germline V gives CDR1 SGHTA, CDR2 FQGNSA. The CDR3 coding sequence is TGTGCCAGCAGCTTAGAGTCCCGCTGGAATGAGCAGTTCTTC. Its translation: CASSLESRWNEQFF.

This chain connects TRBV11-2 to TRBJ2-2, with D perhaps being TRBD1 or TRBD2 (5 bases each). Germline-derived CDR1 and CDR2 are SGHAT and FQNNGV. The CDR3 sequence is 15 residues long. V was shortened by 1 base and J by 5 bases, with 11 bases between the two germline ends. The CDR3 bases are TGTGCCAGCAGCTTAGCCGGGACCGAGACCGGGGAGCTGTTTTTT. Translated: CASSLAGTETGELFF.

This chain uses TRBV4-1 with TRBJ2-7; perhaps TRBD2 as D (5 bases). This CDR3 region has 16 residues. V was clipped by 1 base and J by 3 bases, with 16 bases between them. Germline V lookup: CDR1 MGHRA, CDR2 YSYEKL. Written as DNA, the CDR3 is TGCGCCAGCAGCCAAGCTCTAGCCTACTCTAGCTACGAGCAGTACTTC. Protein sequence: CASSQALAYSSYEQYF.

This clone was seen only once. The chain uses TRBV5-4 and TRBJ2-5, with unresolved D. The V end was cut by 4 bases, the J end by 7 bases, with 14 bases between. Germline CDR1 reads SGHNT; CDR2 reads YYREEE (reference sequence). This CDR3 region has 13 residues. The CDR3 is CASSRSSPGTQYF. DNA for the CDR3: TGTGCCAGCAGCCGTTCCTCGCCTGGGACCCAGTACTTC. The complete variable domain, with remaining parts taken from reference TRBV5-4 and TRBJ2-5, reads ETGVTQSPTHLIKTRGQQVTLRCSSQSGHNTVSWYQQALGQGPQFIFQYYREEENGRGNFPPRFSGLQFPNYSSELNVNALELDDSALYLCASSRSSPGTQYFGPGTRLLVL.

This chain joins TRBV5-4 and TRBJ2-7; D is perhaps TRBD2 (6 bases). CDR3 length: 15 residues. V lost 2 bases and J 5 bases, leaving 17 bases between the germline ends. Per the germline V gene, CDR1 is SGHNT and CDR2 is YYREEE (reference sequence). The CDR3 region has the DNA TGTGCCAGCAGCTTTGGGGGGAGTCCCCGGGACGAGCAGTACTTC. It encodes CASSFGGSPRDEQYF.

The chain combines TRBV27 with TRBJ2-5; a weak D match, TRBD2 (6 bases). The germline V gene encodes CDR1 MNHEY and CDR2 SMNVEV (reference sequence). The germline V and J ends were trimmed by 5 bases and 7 bases, with 14 bases remaining between them. The CDR3 totals 13 residues. The CDR3 spells CASSPSRRGTQYF. The CDR3 nucleotides read TGTGCCAGCAGTCCGTCTAGGCGGGGGACCCAGTACTTC.

This clone was observed a handful of times. This rearrangement joins TRBV9 to TRBJ2-1; D could derive from TRBD1 or TRBD2 (5 bases each). The germline V and J ends were trimmed by 0 bases and 4 bases, with 11 bases remaining between them. The length of the CDR3 is 15 residues. Germline V gene data show CDR1 as SGDLS and CDR2 as YYNGEE. CDR3 nucleotide sequence: TGTGCCAGCAGCGTAGTAGGGACCCCTTACAATGAGCAGTTCTTC. Amino acids: CASSVVGTPYNEQFF.

The chain uses TRBV29-1 and TRBJ2-7; 12 positions agree with TRBD1. The CDR3 loop spans 16 amino acids. J was trimmed by 2 bases and V by 1 base; bases with no gene match: 6. Germline values: CDR1 SQVTM, CDR2 ANQGSEA. For the CDR3, the DNA is TGCAGCGTTGAAGGTAGTAGGGACAGGGGGCCCTACGAGCAGTACTTC. As protein: CSVEGSRDRGPYEQYF.

In the case of this clone: Since a much larger clone is just one base distant, this may be a read error. Other DNA sequences in the same sample also yield this CDR3. The V gene is TRBV7-9, the J gene TRBJ2-1; TRBD2 matches 14 bases. Losses at the gene ends were 4 bases for V and 4 bases for J; bases not matched to a gene: 3. The CDR3 runs 16 residues. Germline CDR1 SEHNR, CDR2 FQNEAQ (reference sequence). The CDR3 DNA follows: TGTGCCAGCAGCTCCCGACTAGCGGGGGGGTACAATGAGCAGTTCTTC. Amino acid sequence: CASSSRLAGGYNEQFF.

This rearrangement joins TRBV18 to TRBJ2-7, with 7 positions matching TRBD2. The trim removed 0 bases at V and 5 bases at J, leaving 1 base unmatched. The germline CDR1 and CDR2 sequences are KGHSH and LQKENI. CDR3 length: 13 amino acids. The DNA of the CDR3 is TGTGCCAGCTCACCACCCACTAGCGACGAGCAGTACTTC. Residues: CASSPPTSDEQYF.

The CDR3 nucleotides read TGTGCCAGCAGACCCATCTATGGGCGTCCTGGCCGCAATCAAGAGACCCAGTACTTC. Amino acid sequence: CASRPIYGRPGRNQETQYF. This rearrangement joins TRBV7-9 to TRBJ2-5; no clear D. Germline CDR1 SEHNR, CDR2 FQNEAQ (reference sequence). The CDR3 loop spans 19 amino acids. With 6 bases removed from V and 2 bases from J, the gap between germline ends came to 28 bases.

The chain has TRBV5-1 and TRBJ2-2; D is undetermined. This CDR3 has 13 amino acids. The V and J ends lost 3 bases and 5 bases respectively, with 8 bases between them. CDR1 SGHRS and CDR2 YFSETQ come from the germline V gene. CDR3 amino acids: CASSWGGTGELFF. As DNA, the CDR3 is TGCGCCAGCAGCTGGGGTGGTACCGGGGAGCTGTTTTTT.

The chain links TRBV2 to TRBJ2-1; D is unresolved. Germline CDR1 SNHLY, CDR2 FYNNEI. The V and J ends lost 2 bases and 7 bases respectively, with 15 bases between them. The CDR3 covers 15 residues. This chain's CDR3 is CASSELVGTNNEQFF. In nucleotides, the CDR3 is TGTGCCAGCAGTGAACTGGTAGGCACAAATAATGAGCAGTTCTTC.

This clone has only a few counts. V gene TRBV28 combines with J gene TRBJ2-7, with 9 bases aligning to TRBD1. The CDR3 is made up of 12 amino acids. V lost 10 bases to trimming and J lost 4 bases; unmatched junction nucleotides: 5. Germline CDR1 is MDHEN and CDR2 is SYDVKM. The CDR3 protein is CATGTGSYEQYF. The CDR3 coding sequence is TGTGCCACGGGGACAGGGTCATACGAGCAGTACTTC.

The J gene is TRBJ2-1, the V gene TRBV2; D is undetermined. Deletions cut 8 bases from V and 12 bases from J, with 20 bases between. The length of the CDR3 is 13 residues. Germline CDR1 reads SNHLY; CDR2 reads FYNNEI. CDR3 nucleotides: TGTGCCAGCCTCCTCAGCGCGAGCTGGGGGCAGTTCTTC. Translating gives CASLLSASWGQFF. The whole variable domain, remainder taken from reference TRBV2 and TRBJ2-1, is EPEVTQTPSHQVTQMGQEVILRCVPISNHLYFYWYRQILGQKVEFLVSFYNNEISEKSEIFDDQFSVERPDGSNFTLKIRSTKLEDSAMYFCASLLSASWGQFFGPGTRLTVL.

There are a few counts of this clone. The CDR3 sequence: CASTDGQVNYGYTF. The DNA of the CDR3 is TGTGCCAGTACCGACGGACAGGTGAACTATGGCTACACCTTC. V and J are TRBV19 and TRBJ1-2, with 7 bases lining up with TRBD1. CDR1 is LNHDA, CDR2 SQIVND, per germline (reference sequence). V lost 7 bases, J lost 2 bases, and 7 bases stayed unmatched. This CDR3 has 14 amino acids.